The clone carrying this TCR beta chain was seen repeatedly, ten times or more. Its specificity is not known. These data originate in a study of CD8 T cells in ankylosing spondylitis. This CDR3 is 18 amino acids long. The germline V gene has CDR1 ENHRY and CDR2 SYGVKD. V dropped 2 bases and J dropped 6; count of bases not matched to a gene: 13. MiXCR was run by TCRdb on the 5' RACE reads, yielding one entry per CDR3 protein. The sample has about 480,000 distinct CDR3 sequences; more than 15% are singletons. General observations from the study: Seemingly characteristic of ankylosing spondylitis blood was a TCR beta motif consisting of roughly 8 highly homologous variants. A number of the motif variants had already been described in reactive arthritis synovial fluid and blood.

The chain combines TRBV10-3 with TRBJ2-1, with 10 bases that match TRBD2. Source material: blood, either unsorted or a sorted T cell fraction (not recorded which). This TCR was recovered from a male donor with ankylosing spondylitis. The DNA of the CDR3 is TGTGCCATCAGTGAGACGGCCTCTTCTAGCGGGAGACTCAATGAGCAGTTCTTC. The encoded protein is CAISETASSSGRLNEQFF.